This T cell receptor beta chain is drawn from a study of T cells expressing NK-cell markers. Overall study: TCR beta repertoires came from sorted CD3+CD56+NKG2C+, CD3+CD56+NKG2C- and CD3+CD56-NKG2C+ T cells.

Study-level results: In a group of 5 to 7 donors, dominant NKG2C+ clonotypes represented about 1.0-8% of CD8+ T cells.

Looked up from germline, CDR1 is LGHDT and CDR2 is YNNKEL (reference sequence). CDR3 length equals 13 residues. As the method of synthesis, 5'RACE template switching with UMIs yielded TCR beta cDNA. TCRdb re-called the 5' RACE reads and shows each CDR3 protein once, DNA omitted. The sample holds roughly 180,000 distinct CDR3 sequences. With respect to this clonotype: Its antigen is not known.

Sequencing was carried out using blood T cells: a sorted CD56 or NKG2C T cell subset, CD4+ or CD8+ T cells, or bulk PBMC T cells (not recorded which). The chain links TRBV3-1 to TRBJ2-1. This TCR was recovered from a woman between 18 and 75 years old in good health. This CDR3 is CASSQELVIPQFF.